This section outlines one T cell receptor (beta chain) sequence together with its context. There are 15 residues in the CDR3. In germline, CDR1 is MGHDK, CDR2 SYGVNS. J was trimmed by 6 bases and V by 3 bases; bases with no gene match: 4. Authors' processing steps: Estimation of nucleated cell counts was performed using reference gene primer amplification. The protocol was immunoSEQ multiplex PCR, while the TCRdb copy is restricted to in-frame clones and leaves out a portion. V and J calls and clone size are those listed in that table; D and trimming were worked out from the DNA. This table holds around 28,000 clones, roughly nine tenths found once. The sample is drawn from a study of blood T cell repertoires in COVID-19. Study at large: Sample material is recorded as cDNA or gDNA derived from T cells, B-cell-depleted T cells, or PBMCs.

Specimen: peripheral blood. This sequence originates from an elderly man with acute or convalescent COVID-19. This sequence joins TRBV25-1 and TRBJ2-3; 12 nucleotides agree with TRBD2. The CDR3 is CASSDPSGRGDTQYF. CDR3 nucleotides: TGTGCCAGCAGTGACCCTAGCGGGAGGGGGGATACGCAGTATTTT.